This TCR beta chain was identified during a study of T-cell reconstitution after alpha-beta-depleted transplantation in children. As it was prepared, the TCRbeta library received unique molecular identifiers. Via MiXCR, TCRdb re-called the PCR reads, giving one row per CDR3 protein. The repertoire includes 500,000 or so distinct CDR3 sequences, 11% of them detected once, and approximately 15% sits in the top ten. This clonotype was detected ten times or more. Its specificity is unknown. Study results and limitations: Newly made T cells mostly supplied T-cell counts and diversity one year after transplant. Reported findings indicate that, about two months after transplant, alpha-beta T cells came from several hundred expanded clones, which were derived from non-depleted graft cells.

The CDR3 sequence is 19 residues long. V shed 3 bases and J 2 bases; nucleotides not matched to a gene: 16. Germline V gene sequence: CDR1 SGHNT, CDR2 YYREEE (reference sequence). Here the sequenced sample was PBMCs, mostly from graft donor cells, taken 180 days after TCRalphabeta/CD19-depleted stem cell transplant. This receptor was obtained from a female patient aged 2-10 years who had a stem cell transplant for aplastic anemia, so the T cells may come from the graft donor. The chain links TRBV5-4 to TRBJ2-7; 11 positions agree with TRBD2. This CDR3 is CASSSEYRTSGSSPYEQYF. The CDR3 bases are TGTGCCAGCAGCTCCGAATACCGCACTAGCGGGAGCTCGCCCTACGAGCAGTACTTC. The whole variable domain, remainder taken from reference TRBV5-4 and TRBJ2-7, is ETGVTQSPTHLIKTRGQQVTLRCSSQSGHNTVSWYQQALGQGPQFIFQYYREEENGRGNFPPRFSGLQFPNYSSELNVNALELDDSALYLCASSSEYRTSGSSPYEQYFGPGTRLTVT.